This is a list of T cell receptor beta chains from one sample in a study of blood T cell repertoires in COVID-19. Measured with immunoSEQ multiplex PCR; TCRdb has only the in-frame clones, and not every one. The data show 310,000 or so clones, roughly 86% seen once. Sample: PBMCs or T cells enriched from blood (not recorded which). These receptors came from a young woman who had recovered from COVID-19. Both conserved end residues are part of each CDR3. Fields, in order: clone size, V gene, J gene, CDR3 protein. A clone size is listed for some rows: how often the clone was seen (once, few, many), or a class if it is expanded.

clone_size: NA; v_call: TRBV28; j_call: TRBJ1-2; cdr3_aa: CASSLDGTGQSFYGYTF
clone_size: NA; v_call: TRBV6-5; j_call: TRBJ1-2; cdr3_aa: CASSPIGQGQGGSTF
clone_size: NA; v_call: TRBV19; j_call: TRBJ2-7; cdr3_aa: CASSMMGQGLPYEQYF
clone_size: NA; v_call: TRBV11-2; j_call: TRBJ2-1; cdr3_aa: CASKSLTGLFGHEQFF
clone_size: NA; v_call: TRBV28; j_call: TRBJ2-7; cdr3_aa: CASSLWGLARSSYEQYF
clone_size: NA; v_call: TRBV19; j_call: TRBJ1-6; cdr3_aa: CASSFARDSPLHF
clone_size: NA; v_call: TRBV27; j_call: TRBJ2-7; cdr3_aa: CASSSGGPAYEQYF
clone_size: NA; v_call: TRBV9; j_call: TRBJ1-6; cdr3_aa: CASSEGMESPLHF
clone_size: once; v_call: TRBV28; j_call: TRBJ2-2; cdr3_aa: CAIGQGATGELFF
clone_size: NA; v_call: TRBV4-2; j_call: TRBJ1-2; cdr3_aa: CASSQGGPNEDGYTF
clone_size: NA; v_call: TRBV4-3; j_call: TRBJ2-1; cdr3_aa: CASSQGGNNEQFF
clone_size: NA; v_call: TRBV5-6; j_call: TRBJ1-1; cdr3_aa: CASSLAAGLNTEAFF